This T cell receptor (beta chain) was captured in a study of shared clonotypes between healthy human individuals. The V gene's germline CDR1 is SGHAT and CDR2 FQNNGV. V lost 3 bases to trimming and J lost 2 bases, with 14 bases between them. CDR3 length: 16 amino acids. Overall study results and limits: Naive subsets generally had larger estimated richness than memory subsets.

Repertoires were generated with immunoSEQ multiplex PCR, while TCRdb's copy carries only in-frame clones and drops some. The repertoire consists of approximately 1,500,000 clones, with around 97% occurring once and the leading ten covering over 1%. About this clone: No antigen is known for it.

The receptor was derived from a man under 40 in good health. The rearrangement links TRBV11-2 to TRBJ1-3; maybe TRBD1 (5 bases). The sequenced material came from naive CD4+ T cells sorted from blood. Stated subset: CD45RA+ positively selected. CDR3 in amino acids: CASSLVWGSTGNTIYF. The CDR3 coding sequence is TGTGCCAGCAGCTTGGTCTGGGGGTCGACTGGAAACACCATATATTTT.